This TCR beta chain was obtained from a study of radiation and T cells in renal cell carcinoma. The overall study: Nephrectomy followed 15 Gy stereotactic body radiation by 4 weeks. Study findings and constraints: Baseline intratumoral clonotype presence is unknown without pretreatment biopsies. From baseline, blood top tumor clonotypes peaked at 2 weeks post-radiation.

The assay was immunoSEQ multiplex PCR, and TCRdb's table has in-frame clones only and misses some. This sample has roughly 150,000 clones, with 80% to 90% found just once. Time point defined: blood 2 weeks post-SBRT. The treatment here: 15 Gy SBRT to primary tumor, nephrectomy 4 weeks later. With respect to this clone: The antigen is undetermined.

Source: blood, taken from a patient whose treatment included radiotherapy and nephrectomy. The sequence was collected from a woman between 45 and 65 years old with renal cell carcinoma.

CDR3 bases: TGTGCCAGCAGCCCCCCGGGAGATACGCAGTATTTT. Translation gives CASSPPGDTQYF. V is TRBV13 and J is TRBJ2-3; no clear D gene. CDR1 PRHDT and CDR2 FYEKMQ come from the germline V gene (reference sequence). Trimming took 5 bases from V and 5 from J, leaving 8 bases between them. The CDR3 is 12 amino acids. Full variable domain (remainder filled in from reference TRBV13 and TRBJ2-3): AAGVIQSPRHLIKEKRETATLKCYPIPRHDTVYWYQQGPGQDPQFLISFYEKMQSDKGSIPDRFSAQQFSDYHSELNMSSLELGDSALYFCASSPPGDTQYFGPGTRLTVL.